Below, one TCR beta chain is given with its context. Authors' analysis steps: Counts of nucleated cells, estimated from reference gene primer amplification, were obtained. The repertoire was sequenced with immunoSEQ multiplex PCR; TCRdb's copy has only in-frame clones and lacks some. V and J calls plus clone size are reproduced from that table; the DNA served to infer D and trimming. Of 150,000 or so clones listed, around 87% are singletons. This specimen belongs to a study of blood T cell repertoires in COVID-19. Study-wide context: From T cells, B-cell-depleted T cells, or PBMCs came the material, which was cDNA or gDNA.

Trimming cost V 5 bases and J 6 bases, with 17 bases left between them. CDR3 length equals 15 residues. The germline V gene encodes CDR1 MDHEN and CDR2 SYDVKM. J is TRBJ1-5 and V is TRBV28; D possibly corresponds to TRBD1 (6 bases). This receptor was taken from a man older than 75 with acute or convalescent COVID-19. The sequenced material came from peripheral blood. The CDR3 DNA reads as TGTGCCAGCAGTGCGACAGGTGGGCTCGGTCAGCCCCAGCATTTT. Protein product: CASSATGGLGQPQHF. The full variable domain, its missing parts supplied by reference TRBV28 and TRBJ1-5, is DVKVTQSSRYLVKRTGEKVFLECVQDMDHENMFWYRQDPGLGLRLIYFSYDVKMKEKGDIPEGYSVSREKKERFSLILESASTNQTSMYLCASSATGGLGQPQHFGDGTRLSIL.